Described below is a single T cell receptor beta chain sequence and its context. Its antigen is as yet unknown. The data were taken from a study of CXCR3-negative and CXCR3-positive naive CD8 T cells. Study results and caveats: Naive subsets were similarly diverse, while memory CD8+ repertoires were much less diverse.

Naivety in CD8+ T cells corresponded to a CD45RO-CCR7+CD27+CD95- phenotype. The CDR3 is made up of 14 amino acids. In germline, CDR1 is GTSNPN, CDR2 SVGIG (reference sequence). UMI-tagged TRB cDNA libraries were built via 5' RACE. TCRdb re-called the 5' RACE reads; one entry per CDR3 protein, DNA not given. This sample's clone table lists about 62,000 distinct CDR3 sequences. The chain links TRBV30 to TRBJ2-2. The sequenced sample was naive CXCR3- CD8+ T cells from blood. The subset here: CD45RO-CCR7+CD27+CD95- naive CD8+ T cells lacking CXCR3 (TNR3-). This receptor was taken from a human donor in good health. Some clones in this sample may be carry-over from other donors' samples. This CDR3 reads CAWRTEVNTGELFF.